The entry below gives a single T cell receptor beta chain sequence along with its context. This receptor's antigen is unknown. No per-base quality is available; no much larger clone lies one base away. This record belongs to a study of blood T cells in healthy people across ages (dated by TCRdb to 2014 to 2015). Describing the broader study: In model experiments, template switching captured about one uniquely barcoded TCR beta cDNA molecule for every two T cells. Donors were grouped into four age groups: young (average 16 years), middle-aged (around 39), aged (about 59) and long-lived (about 89). The study analyzed two additional independent replicas of 1 million unique cDNA reads from the same blood draw for two donors, one aged 18 to 30 and one aged 80 or older. Age-related changes in TCR beta repertoire diversity were measured in the study by deep sequencing normalized with unique cDNA molecular identifiers. Donors of different ages were randomly distributed across sequencing lanes to avoid experimental bias. What the work shows at the level of the full study, not this receptor alone: Total diversity estimates from one million sequenced T cells were considered lower bounds and underestimates. Observed TCR beta diversity correlated strongly with the percentage of naive T cells measured by flow cytometry. Compared with the aged group, the long-lived group had more naive CD4+ T cells, fewer expanded clones and increased TCR diversity, a pattern suggesting age selection. As age increased, observed TCR beta diversity per million T cells dropped in a roughly linear way, and a significant reduction was already evident by age around 41. Bulk unsorted PBMC profiling prevented conclusive comparison of naive and antigen-experienced compartments. Because the CMV infection status of the donors was unknown, age-related changes in expanded clonotypes may potentially have been confounded.

The roughly 39 donors, aged 6 to 90 years, were systemically healthy Caucasian individuals from Russia. Each donor gave ten milliliters of peripheral blood, collected into EDTA-treated Vacutainer tubes. PBMCs were isolated by Ficoll-Paque density-gradient centrifugation, with at least 7 million obtained per sample. Trizol reagent was used to extract total RNA from the PBMCs, yielding at least 6 micrograms per sample. For every donor, an aliquot of PBMCs went through flow cytometry to measure the percentages of naive CD45RAhigh/CD27high T cells. The CDR3 runs 14 residues from the cysteine to the phenylalanine. Only CDR3 DNA is held: 42 bases, read in frame from base 1. CDR1 and CDR2 (LNHDA, SQIVND) derive from the germline V gene (reference sequence). From V the trimming removes 7 bases and from J it removes 5 bases, while the gene matches leave 6 bases of the junction unaccounted for. Library prep was done by 5' RACE. The data were produced on an Illumina HiSeq 2500. A second PCR of about 6 to 11 cycles was run with a J-beta primer mix and a sample-barcoded 5' primer. A template-switch 5' adaptor carrying 12 random nucleotides introduced a unique molecular identifier onto each TCR beta cDNA molecule. Each sample yielded at least 2.5 million CDR3-containing paired-end reads. First-strand cDNA was synthesized from all RNA with the Mint cDNA synthesis kit, primed by a TRBC-specific oligonucleotide. Following uracil-DNA glycosylase treatment, a first 18-cycle PCR with universal primers M1SS and BC2_uni_R was performed on all cDNA. In the authors' own workflow: Normalization of each sample was performed by random selection of 1 million high-quality reads, each carrying a distinct molecular identifier. Reads sharing molecular identifiers were discarded rather than binned into consensus sequences. CDR3 identification, clonotype clustering and error correction used MiTCR with a Q25 quality threshold and the strictest error-elimination algorithm. A nonparametric unseen species model with Euler transformation was used to estimate a lower bound on total TCR beta diversity. TCRdb itself trimmed the public reads at Q25 with fastp, ran MiXCR and retained productive beta chains. Rows with a matching CDR3 protein are joined into one entry that keeps the most common DNA and genes. The V and J calls come from TCRdb's annotation, not from the publication. The sample includes about 320,000 distinct CDR3 sequences, with 25% to 30% observed a single time. The top ten clones comprise 29% of the sample.

Recombination connected TRBV19 to TRBJ2-2; 8 of the junction bases match TRBD1. This TCR derives from a woman in her 70s in good health. The specimen was blood. The CDR3 has the sequence CASIYTGGTGELFF. The DNA sequence reads TGTGCCAGTATTTACACAGGGGGAACCGGGGAGCTGTTTTTT.